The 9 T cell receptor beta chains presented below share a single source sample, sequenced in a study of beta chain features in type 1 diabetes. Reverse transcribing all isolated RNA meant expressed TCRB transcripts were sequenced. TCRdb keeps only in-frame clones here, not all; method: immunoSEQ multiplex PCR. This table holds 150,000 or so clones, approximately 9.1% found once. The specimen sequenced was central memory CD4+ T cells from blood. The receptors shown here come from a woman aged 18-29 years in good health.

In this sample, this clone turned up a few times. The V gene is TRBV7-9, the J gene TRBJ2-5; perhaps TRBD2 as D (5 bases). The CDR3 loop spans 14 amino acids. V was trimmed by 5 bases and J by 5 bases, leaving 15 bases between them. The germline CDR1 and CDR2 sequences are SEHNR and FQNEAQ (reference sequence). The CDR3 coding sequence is TGTGCCAGCAGCCCGGACTCGAACTCGGAGACCCAGTACTTC. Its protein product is CASSPDSNSETQYF.

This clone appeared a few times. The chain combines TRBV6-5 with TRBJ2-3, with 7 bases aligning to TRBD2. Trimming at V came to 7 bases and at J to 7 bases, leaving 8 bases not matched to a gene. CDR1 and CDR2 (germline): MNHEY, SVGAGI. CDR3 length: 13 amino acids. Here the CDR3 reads CASTPGLGNTQYF. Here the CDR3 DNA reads TGTGCCAGCACTCCCGGACTAGGGAATACGCAGTATTTT.

The CDR3 DNA follows: TGTGCCAGCAGCGGTGACAGGAACTATGGCTACACCTTC. Residues: CASSGDRNYGYTF. The rearrangement joins TRBV7-2 to TRBJ1-2, with a tentative D call TRBD1 (6 bases). This CDR3 is 13 amino acids long. From germline, CDR1 is SGHTA and CDR2 FQGNSA. Trimming pared 5 bases from V and 2 bases from J, leaving 9 bases between.

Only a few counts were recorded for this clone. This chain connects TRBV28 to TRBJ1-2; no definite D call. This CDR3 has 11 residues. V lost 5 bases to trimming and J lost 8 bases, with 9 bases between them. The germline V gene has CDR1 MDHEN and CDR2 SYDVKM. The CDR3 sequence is CASSPNRGYTF. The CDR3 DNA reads TGTGCCAGCAGTCCCAACCGGGGCTACACCTTC.

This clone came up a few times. CDR3 region: CSAPRGQGTNYGYTF. As DNA, the CDR3 is TGCAGCGCCCCAAGGGGACAGGGAACTAACTATGGCTACACCTTC. V usage is TRBV29-1 and J usage is TRBJ1-2, with TRBD1 identical over 9 bases. Trimming cost V 7 bases and J 0 bases; bases outside gene matches: 9. CDR1 and CDR2 from the germline V gene are SQVTM and ANQGSEA. This CDR3 spans 15 amino acids.

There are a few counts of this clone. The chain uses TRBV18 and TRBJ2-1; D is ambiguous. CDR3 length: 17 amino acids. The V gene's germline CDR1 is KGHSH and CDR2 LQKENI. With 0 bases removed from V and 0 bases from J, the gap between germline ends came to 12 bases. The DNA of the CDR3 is TGTGCCAGCTCACCACCCGCACTAATTGACTCCTACAATGAGCAGTTCTTC. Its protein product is CASSPPALIDSYNEQFF.

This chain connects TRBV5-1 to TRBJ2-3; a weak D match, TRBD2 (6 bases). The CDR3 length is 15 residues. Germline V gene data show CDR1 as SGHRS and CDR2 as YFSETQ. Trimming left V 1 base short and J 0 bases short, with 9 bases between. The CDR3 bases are TGCGCCAGCAGCTTGAGAGGGACTAGCACAGATACGCAGTATTTT. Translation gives CASSLRGTSTDTQYF.

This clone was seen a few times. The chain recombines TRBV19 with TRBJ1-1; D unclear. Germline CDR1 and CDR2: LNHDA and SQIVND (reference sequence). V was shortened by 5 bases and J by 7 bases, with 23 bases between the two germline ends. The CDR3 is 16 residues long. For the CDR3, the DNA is TGTGCCAGTAGTGGCAGCTTCGAGGCGGGAGGAGTTGAAGCTTTCTTT. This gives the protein CASSGSFEAGGVEAFF.

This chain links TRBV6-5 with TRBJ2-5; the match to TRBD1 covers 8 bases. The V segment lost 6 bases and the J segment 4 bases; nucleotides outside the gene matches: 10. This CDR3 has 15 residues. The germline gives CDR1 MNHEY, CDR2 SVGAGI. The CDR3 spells CASSPRQGFRETQYF. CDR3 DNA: TGTGCCAGCAGCCCCCGACAGGGGTTTCGAGAGACCCAGTACTTC.